A selection of T cell receptor beta chains follows, all from one sample in a study of CD8 T cells in ankylosing spondylitis. A single record per CDR3 protein comes from TCRdb applying MiXCR to the 5' RACE reads. The data show tens of thousands of distinct CDR3 sequences, 5.3% seen once. Sequenced sample: blood, either unsorted or a sorted T cell fraction (not recorded which). The receptors stem from a male donor with ankylosing spondylitis or in good health (not recorded which). Each CDR3 is given with its conserved first and last residue. The D gene is left open where the match is weak. Clone size is shown for a subset of rows, as once, few, many or a class of expanded clone.

>many|TRBJ2-5|TRBV7-3|.
CASSLSGILAETQYF
TGTGCCAGCAGCTTATCAGGGATCTTAGCAGAGACCCAGTACTTC
>many|TRBJ2-1|TRBV7-8|TRBD2
CASSAGLAGDSQVF
TGTGCCAGCAGCGCGGGACTAGCGGGGGACTCGCAAGTCTTC
>many|TRBJ2-2|TRBV4-1|.
CASSHGTGELFF
TGCGCCAGCAGCCATGGCACCGGGGAGCTGTTTTTT
>.|TRBJ2-5|TRBV5-1|TRBD2
CASSSAGGPETQYF
TGCGCCAGCAGCAGCGCGGGGGGGCCCGAGACCCAGTACTTC
>many|TRBJ2-7|TRBV5-1|.
CASSLVGRVEQYF
TGCGCCAGCAGCTTGGTCGGCAGAGTCGAGCAGTACTTC
>.|TRBJ1-4|TRBV10-3|.
CTISSRDGYNEKLFF
TGTACCATCAGCTCCCGGGACGGGTATAATGAAAAACTGTTTTTT
>many|TRBJ2-7|TRBV7-3|.
CASSSMGGSYSYEQYF
TGTGCCAGCAGCTCAATGGGTGGTTCTTACTCCTACGAGCAGTACTTC
>many|TRBJ2-5|TRBV5-1|.
CASRLGPTKETQYF
TGCGCCAGCAGATTGGGGCCTACAAAAGAGACCCAGTACTTC
>many|TRBJ2-1|TRBV29-1|TRBD1
CSVETGNHNEQFF
TGCAGCGTTGAGACAGGGAACCACAATGAGCAGTTCTTC
>.|TRBJ1-4|TRBV7-2|.
CASSFFATNEKLFF
TGTGCCAGCAGCTTTTTTGCAACTAATGAAAAACTGTTTTTT
>many|TRBJ2-1|TRBV12-3/TRBV12-4|.
CASSLEPGEYNEQFF
TGTGCCAGCAGTTTAGAACCGGGAGAGTACAATGAGCAGTTCTTC
>many|TRBJ2-7|TRBV12-3/TRBV12-4|.
CASSIRLAAGAEQYF
TGTGCCAGCAGTATTCGATTAGCGGCCGGGGCCGAGCAGTACTTC
>many|TRBJ1-1|TRBV4-3|.
CASSQDPRAGYRAFF
TGCGCCAGCAGCCAAGACCCGAGAGCAGGGTATCGAGCTTTCTTT
>many|TRBJ2-3|TRBV10-1|.
CASSEDSSSSTDTQYF
TGCGCCAGCAGTGAGGACAGTTCCTCTAGCACAGATACGCAGTATTTT
>many|TRBJ2-7|TRBV12-3/TRBV12-4|.
CASSPILGEQYF
TGTGCCAGCAGTCCGATTCTCGGCGAGCAGTACTTC
>many|TRBJ1-4|TRBV29-1|TRBD1
CSVEVGQVGEKLFF
TGCAGCGTTGAAGTTGGACAGGTCGGTGAAAAACTGTTTTTT
>many|TRBJ2-3|TRBV3-1|TRBD2
CASSQDRGGRTDTQYF
TGTGCCAGCAGCCAAGACCGGGGGGGCAGGACAGATACGCAGTATTTT
>many|TRBJ2-1|TRBV20-1|.
CSAHPGGSYNEQFF
TGCAGTGCTCACCCGGGGGGCAGCTACAATGAGCAGTTCTTC